This entry is about one TCR beta chain. A single record per CDR3 protein comes from TCRdb applying MiXCR to the RT-PCR reads. The sample has a few hundred thousand distinct CDR3 sequences; 13% to 15% are singletons. This specimen comes from a study of response to subunit inactivated influenza vaccine. J gave up 3 bases and V 10 bases, and 7 bases lay outside the gene matches. This CDR3 spans 14 amino acids. The clonotype comes from a man in his fifties or sixties who received an inactivated influenza vaccine. The chain is built from TRBV12-3 or TRBV12-4 and TRBJ2-2; TRBD1 matches at 8 bases. The sequences come from PBMCs from blood, collected about 12 days after vaccination. In nucleotides, the CDR3 is TGTGCCACCGCCGGGACAGGAGACACCGGGGAGCTGTTTTTT. Amino acids: CATAGTGDTGELFF.